The 20 T cell receptor beta chains below were found in one sample sequenced in a study of T cells expressing NK-cell markers. TCRdb processed the 5' RACE reads again and assigns one entry to each CDR3 protein, with no DNA. This listing includes over 120,000 distinct CDR3 sequences. Sequences were obtained from blood T cells: a sorted CD56 or NKG2C T cell subset, CD4+ or CD8+ T cells, or bulk PBMC T cells (not recorded which). The origin of the receptors is a young man in good health.

The chain combines TRBV3-1 with TRBJ1-5; lacking DNA, the TRBD1 call made by TCRdb goes unchecked. CDR3 length: 16 amino acids. Germline V CDR1 and CDR2: LGHDT, YNNKEL (reference sequence). CDR3 residues: CASSQGTGGGNQPQHF.

The V call is TRBV7-9, the J call TRBJ2-1; TCRdb lists TRBD2, though no DNA is available to test this call. Germline V gene data show CDR1 as SEHNR and CDR2 as FQNEAQ (reference sequence). This CDR3 is 16 amino acids long. This chain's CDR3 is CASSPRSGLAANEQFF.

J is TRBJ2-1 and V is TRBV7-9; TCRdb's assignment of TRBD1 cannot be checked, as there is no DNA. This CDR3 has 12 amino acids. The germline V gene encodes CDR1 SEHNR and CDR2 FQNEAQ (reference sequence). CDR3 protein: CASSPPGQEQFF. Full variable domain (outside the CDR3, taken from reference TRBV7-9 and TRBJ2-1): DTGVSQNPRHKITKRGQNVTFRCDPISEHNRLYWYRQTLGQGPEFLTYFQNEAQLEKSRLLSDRFSAERPKGSFSTLEIQRTEQGDSAMYLCASSPPGQEQFFGPGTRLTVL.

This chain joins TRBV27 and TRBJ2-3; there is no DNA to check the TCRdb D call of TRBD1. In germline, CDR1 is MNHEY, CDR2 SMNVEV (reference sequence). The CDR3 totals 14 residues. CDR3 sequence reads: CASSWRGPVDTQYF.

This chain connects TRBV24-1 to TRBJ2-1; TCRdb reports TRBD1, a call that lacks DNA to check it against. CDR1 is KGHDR and CDR2 is SFDVKD in the germline V gene. The CDR3 is 16 residues long. The CDR3 here is CATSDSLGGSYNEQFF.

The V call is TRBV30, the J call TRBJ1-1; TCRdb proposes TRBD1, but this gene call is untestable without DNA. Germline-derived CDR1 and CDR2 are GTSNPN and SVGIG (reference sequence). The CDR3 sequence is 13 residues long. CDR3 protein: CAWTGAGYTEAFF.

This chain joins TRBV12-3 or TRBV12-4 and TRBJ2-6. The CDR3 contains 15 residues. CDR3 residues: CASSKTGFGANVLTF.

The chain links TRBV3-1 to TRBJ2-3; as DNA is missing, the TRBD2 call by TCRdb cannot be tested. Germline V gene data show CDR1 as LGHDT and CDR2 as YNNKEL (reference sequence). CDR3 length equals 16 residues. The CDR3 here is CASSQDLTGGADTQYF.

The J gene is TRBJ1-5, the V gene TRBV6-5. The germline V gene has CDR1 MNHEY and CDR2 SVGAGI. The CDR3 consists of 15 residues. CDR3 amino acids: CASSYSGHKNQPQHF.

The chain joins TRBV28 to TRBJ2-7; TCRdb indicates TRBD1, and absent DNA this call remains unverified. Germline CDR1 reads MDHEN; CDR2 reads SYDVKM. The CDR3 is 15 amino acids. CDR3 residues: CASSLFGGLTYEQYF.

The V and J genes are TRBV7-9 and TRBJ2-1; the D gene TCRdb calls, TRBD1, cannot be checked with no DNA. Germline V gene data show CDR1 as SEHNR and CDR2 as FQNEAQ (reference sequence). The CDR3 runs 13 residues. CDR3 protein: CASLGGQYNEQFF.

The V gene is TRBV5-1, the J gene TRBJ1-1. The CDR3 runs 14 residues. Per germline, CDR1 SGHRS and CDR2 YFSETQ. The CDR3 loop is CASSLLSRGTEAFF.

The rearrangement joins TRBV5-4 to TRBJ1-1; the D gene TCRdb calls, TRBD1, cannot be checked with no DNA. From germline, CDR1 is SGHNT and CDR2 YYREEE (reference sequence). This CDR3 has 13 residues. The CDR3 loop is CASSLAGDLEAFF.

This chain connects TRBV19 to TRBJ1-5. The length of the CDR3 is 15 residues. Germline V gene data show CDR1 as LNHDA and CDR2 as SQIVND (reference sequence). CDR3 loop: CASSMNGNSNQPQHF. Combining the CDR3 with reference TRBV19 and TRBJ1-5 gives the whole variable domain DGGITQSPKYLFRKEGQNVTLSCEQNLNHDAMYWYRQDPGQGLRLIYYSQIVNDFQKGDIAEGYSVSREKKESFPLTVTSAQKNPTAFYLCASSMNGNSNQPQHFGDGTRLSIL.

The chain combines TRBV4-1 with TRBJ2-2; TCRdb's D call, TRBD2, is unchecked because there is no DNA. From germline, CDR1 is MGHRA and CDR2 YSYEKL. The CDR3 spans 17 residues. This CDR3 is CASSQRLEMDFTGELFF.

The chain joins TRBV24-1 to TRBJ2-1; TCRdb's D call of TRBD1 is untestable without DNA. CDR3 length: 13 residues. The germline V gene encodes CDR1 KGHDR and CDR2 SFDVKD. This chain's CDR3 is CATSDLREHEQFF.

The rearrangement joins TRBV29-1 to TRBJ2-1; TCRdb proposes TRBD2, but this gene call is untestable without DNA. CDR1 is SQVTM, CDR2 ANQGSEA, per germline. The CDR3 is 15 amino acids. The CDR3 loop reads CSAPPPGLVVNEQFF.

The chain joins TRBV12-3 or TRBV12-4 to TRBJ2-2; the TCRdb call, TRBD1, lacks DNA for checking. The CDR3 extends over 14 amino acids. CDR3 amino acids: CASSSSQEIGELFF.

The genes are TRBV25-1 and TRBJ2-1; TCRdb selects TRBD1, and the lack of DNA leaves this call unchecked. The germline gives CDR1 MGHDK, CDR2 SYGVNS. The CDR3 has 15 residues. The chain's CDR3 is CASTLTGDTSNEQFF. The full variable domain, rest sourced from reference TRBV25-1 and TRBJ2-1, is EADIYQTPRYLVIGTGKKITLECSQTMGHDKMYWYQQDPGMELHLIHYSYGVNSTEKGDLSSESTVSRIRTEHFPLTLESARPSHTSQYLCASTLTGDTSNEQFFGPGTRLTVL.

This chain's CDR3 is CAYSGQGKTYEQYF. The rearrangement joins TRBV30 to TRBJ2-7; TCRdb selects TRBD1, and the lack of DNA leaves this call unchecked. There are 14 residues in the CDR3. CDR1 and CDR2 from the germline V gene are GTSNPN and SVGIG (reference sequence).